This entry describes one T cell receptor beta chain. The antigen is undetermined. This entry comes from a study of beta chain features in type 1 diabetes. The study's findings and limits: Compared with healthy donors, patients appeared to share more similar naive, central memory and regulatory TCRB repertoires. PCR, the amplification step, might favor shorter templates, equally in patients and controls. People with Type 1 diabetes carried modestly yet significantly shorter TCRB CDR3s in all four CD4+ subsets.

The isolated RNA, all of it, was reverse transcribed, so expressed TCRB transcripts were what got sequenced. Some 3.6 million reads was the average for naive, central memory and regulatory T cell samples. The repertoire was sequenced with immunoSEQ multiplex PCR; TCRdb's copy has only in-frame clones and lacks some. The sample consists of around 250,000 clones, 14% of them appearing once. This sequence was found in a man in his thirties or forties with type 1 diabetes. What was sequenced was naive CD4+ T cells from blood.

DNA for the CDR3: TGTGCCAGCAGTGACGAGACAGCAAGCAATCAGCCCCAGCATTTT. This codes for CASSDETASNQPQHF. The chain has TRBV2 and TRBJ1-5, with D possibly matching TRBD1 (5 bases). Looked up from germline, CDR1 is SNHLY and CDR2 is FYNNEI. The CDR3 loop spans 15 amino acids. The V and J ends lost 3 bases and 1 base respectively, with 10 bases between them.